A selection of T cell receptor beta chains follows, all from one sample in a study of long-term antiretroviral therapy in people with HIV. The table came from immunoSEQ multiplex PCR; TCRdb's copy has only in-frame clones and leaves some out. Found here are 30,000 or so clones, 95% to 98% of them singletons; the top ten hold approximately 1.9%. The material sequenced was unsorted PBMCs, taken 7.6 years after starting antiretroviral therapy. These receptors originate from a man between 25 and 39 years old with HIV. Each CDR3 is given with its conserved first and last residue. Fields, in order: J gene, CDR3 length, clone size, D gene, V gene, CDR3 DNA, CDR3 protein. The D gene is left open where the match is weak. Clone size appears in some rows only: once, few, many, or a class for an expanded clone.

TRBJ2-1,14,NA,TRBD2,TRBV5-6,TGTGCCAGCAGGGAACTAGCGGGAGATAATGAGCAGTTCTTC,CASRELAGDNEQFF
TRBJ1-1,13,NA,NA,TRBV6-1,TGTGCCAGCCGTGGGACATTCGGGACTGAAGCTTTCTTT,CASRGTFGTEAFF
TRBJ1-4,14,NA,NA,TRBV2,TGTGCCAGCAGTGAAAGGGGTTACTCGGAAAAACTGTTTTTT,CASSERGYSEKLFF
TRBJ2-1,16,NA,TRBD2,TRBV5-1,TGCGCCAGCAGCTTGTTTCTAGCGGGAGGTATAGCTGAGCAGTTCTTC,CASSLFLAGGIAEQFF
TRBJ2-5,16,NA,TRBD1,TRBV29-1,TGCAGCGTTGAAGATCGGCGGACAGGGGCTGGGGAGACCCAGTACTTC,CSVEDRRTGAGETQYF
TRBJ2-1,15,NA,TRBD2,TRBV7-9,TGTGCCAGCAGCGCCTTTAGCGGGGGGGCCGATGAGCAGTTCTTC,CASSAFSGGADEQFF
TRBJ2-1,14,NA,NA,TRBV2,TGTGCCAGCAGTGACCCGAGGGTCTACAATGAGCAGTTCTTC,CASSDPRVYNEQFF
TRBJ2-7,17,NA,NA,TRBV5-5,TGTGCCAGCAGCTTGGTAAGCGGTTTTCCCTATTCATACGAGCAGTACTTC,CASSLVSGFPYSYEQYF
TRBJ2-2,14,NA,TRBD1,TRBV4-1,TGCGCCAGCAGCCTAAACAGGGGAACCGGGGAGCTGTTTTTT,CASSLNRGTGELFF
TRBJ1-1,14,NA,NA,TRBV4-3,TGCGCCAGCACCCCAGGGAATGGGAACACTGAAGCTTTCTTT,CASTPGNGNTEAFF
TRBJ2-1,16,NA,TRBD2,TRBV19,TGTGCCAGTGCCGCTCCGGCGAGCGGGAGGTACAATGAGCAGTTCTTC,CASAAPASGRYNEQFF
TRBJ1-2,16,NA,NA,TRBV11-2,TGTGCCAGCAGCCCTGAGAAGAGGATGGATGGTTATGGCTACACCTTC,CASSPEKRMDGYGYTF
TRBJ1-4,15,NA,NA,TRBV6-1,TGTGCCAGCAGCGGGATGAGGGGGAGTAATGAAAAACTGTTTTTT,CASSGMRGSNEKLFF
TRBJ1-3,19,NA,NA,TRBV4-1,TGCGCCAGCAGCCAAGAAGTTGGGACTGCCTTTCTTTCTGGAAACACCATATATTTT,CASSQEVGTAFLSGNTIYF
TRBJ1-5,11,NA,NA,TRBV7-2,TGTGCCAGCAGCTTAGTGGGAGCCCAGCATTTT,CASSLVGAQHF
TRBJ1-2,13,NA,NA,TRBV5-4,TGTGCCAGCAGCCTCTCGGGGTCGTATGGCTACACCTTC,CASSLSGSYGYTF
TRBJ1-2,19,once,NA,TRBV12-5,TGTGCTAGTGGTTTGGAGATGGGCCAACCACCAAATATTAACTATGGCTACACCTTC,CASGLEMGQPPNINYGYTF
TRBJ2-2,16,NA,TRBD1,TRBV4-1,TGCGCCAGCAGCCAGACAGGGGGCTCGGACACCGGGGAGCTGTTTTTT,CASSQTGGSDTGELFF
TRBJ1-4,15,NA,NA,TRBV4-1,TGCGCCAGCAGCCAAGAACACAGGCTGGGCGAAAAACTGTTTTTT,CASSQEHRLGEKLFF
TRBJ2-6,13,NA,NA,TRBV10-3,TGTGCCATCAGTGTTGGTGGGGCCAACGTCCTGACTTTC,CAISVGGANVLTF
TRBJ1-2,14,NA,NA,TRBV5-1,TGCGCCAGCAGCTTGGACAGGGCGAAAGATGGCTACACCTTC,CASSLDRAKDGYTF
TRBJ1-4,15,NA,NA,TRBV4-2,TGTGCCAGCAGCCAAGAAACAGGTCTGAATGAAAAACTGTTTTTT,CASSQETGLNEKLFF
TRBJ2-1,13,NA,NA,TRBV6-1,TGTGCCAGCAGTGAAGTTAGGGGCCCGGATACGTTCTTC,CASSEVRGPDTFF
TRBJ2-7,14,NA,NA,TRBV19,TGTGCCAGTAGTATGGGGCAGGGGGGGAACGAGCAGTACTTC,CASSMGQGGNEQYF
TRBJ2-5,17,NA,NA,TRBV7-2,TGTGCCAGCAGCTTAGTTGGGTTGTCGAGGGGGGTGGAGACCCAGTACTTC,CASSLVGLSRGVETQYF
TRBJ1-5,14,NA,NA,TRBV6-6,TGTGCCAGCACCCATATTGATAGCAATCAGCCCCAGCATTTT,CASTHIDSNQPQHF
TRBJ1-6,12,NA,NA,TRBV25-1,TGTGCCAGCAGTGAAGGGCGTTCACCCCTCCACTTT,CASSEGRSPLHF
TRBJ1-1,14,NA,TRBD1,TRBV7-8,TGTGCCAGCAGCTGGGACAGGGGGCGGACTGAAGCTTTCTTT,CASSWDRGRTEAFF
TRBJ2-7,14,NA,NA,TRBV5-1,TGCGCCAGCAGCGGCGCGGGACAAACCTACGAGCAGTACTTC,CASSGAGQTYEQYF
TRBJ2-1,14,NA,NA,TRBV7-2,TGTGCCAGCAGCTTAGCGCGACTGTCGAATGAGCAGTTCTTC,CASSLARLSNEQFF
TRBJ1-4,15,NA,NA,TRBV7-9,TGTGCCAGCAGCAGCTCCGAGTTCGGGTCTGAAAAACTGTTTTTT,CASSSSEFGSEKLFF
TRBJ2-3,15,NA,NA,TRBV2,TGTGCCAGCAGCGGCCCGGGGGTAGCCACAGATACGCAGTATTTT,CASSGPGVATDTQYF
TRBJ2-2,13,NA,NA,TRBV10-3,TGTGCCTCTTCGGATACCAACACCGGGGAGCTGTTTTTT,CASSDTNTGELFF
TRBJ2-2,15,NA,NA,TRBV7-8,TGTGCCAGCAGCCAAAATAGGGGATACACCGGGGAGCTGTTTTTT,CASSQNRGYTGELFF
TRBJ2-5,10,NA,NA,TRBV29-1,TGCAGCGCCCTACAAGAGACCCAGTACTTC,CSALQETQYF
TRBJ2-3,15,NA,NA,TRBV9,TGTGCCAGCAGCGCCTTAGGGCAGAACACAGATACGCAGTATTTT,CASSALGQNTDTQYF
TRBJ2-3,13,NA,NA,TRBV15,TGTGCCACCAAGGTTGGCGGCACAGATACGCAGTATTTT,CATKVGGTDTQYF
TRBJ2-2,15,NA,TRBD2,TRBV10-3,TGTGCCGCTGCTAGCGGGGGGATGAACACCGGGGAGCTGTTTTTT,CAAASGGMNTGELFF
TRBJ2-7,16,NA,NA,TRBV19,TGTGCCAGTAGTATGGTAGGAGGGCAGGGTCGATACGAGCAGTACTTC,CASSMVGGQGRYEQYF
TRBJ1-2,15,NA,TRBD1,TRBV5-6,TGTGCCAGCAGCCCGCTTGACAGGGGAAGTTATGGCTACACCTTC,CASSPLDRGSYGYTF